The T cell receptor beta chain under discussion was sequenced for a study of cytomegalovirus exposure and HLA in healthy donors. PCR employed 60 Vbeta and 13 Jbeta primers. Clones were read by immunoSEQ multiplex PCR, and TCRdb kept only the in-frame ones, dropping some. The sample records about 120,000 clones, over 65% being singletons. Germline lookup yields CDR1 SQVTM and CDR2 ANQGSEA. CDR3 length: 14 residues. V lost 4 bases and J lost 7; bases outside the gene matches: 8. Sample: PBMCs. The genes are TRBV29-1 and TRBJ2-7, with 12 bases matching TRBD1. This receptor was obtained from a man younger than 30 in good health and CMV-seropositive. The CDR3 loop is CSVVLGQGAVEQYF. The CDR3 DNA reads TGCAGCGTTGTTCTGGGACAGGGGGCTGTAGAGCAGTACTTC.